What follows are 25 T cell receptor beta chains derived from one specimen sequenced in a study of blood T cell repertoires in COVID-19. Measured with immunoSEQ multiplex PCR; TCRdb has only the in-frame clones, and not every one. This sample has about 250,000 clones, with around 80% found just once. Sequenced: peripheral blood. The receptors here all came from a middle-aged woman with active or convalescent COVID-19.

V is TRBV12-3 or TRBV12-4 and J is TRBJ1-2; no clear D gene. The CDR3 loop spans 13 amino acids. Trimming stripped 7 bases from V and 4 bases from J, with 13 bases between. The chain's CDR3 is CASTPVETYGYTF. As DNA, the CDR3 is TGTGCCAGCACCCCAGTTGAAACCTATGGCTACACCTTC.

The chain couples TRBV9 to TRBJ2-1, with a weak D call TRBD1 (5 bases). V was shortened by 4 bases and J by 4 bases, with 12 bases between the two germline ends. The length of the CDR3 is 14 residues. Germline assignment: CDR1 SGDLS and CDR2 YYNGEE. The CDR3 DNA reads TGTGCCAGCAGCCCTATCCGACAGTACAATGAGCAGTTCTTC. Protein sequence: CASSPIRQYNEQFF. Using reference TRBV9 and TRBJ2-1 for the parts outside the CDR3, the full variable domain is DSGVTQTPKHLITATGQRVTLRCSPRSGDLSVYWYQQSLDQGLQFLIQYYNGEERAKGNILERFSAQQFPDLHSELNLSSLELGDSALYFCASSPIRQYNEQFFGPGTRLTVL.

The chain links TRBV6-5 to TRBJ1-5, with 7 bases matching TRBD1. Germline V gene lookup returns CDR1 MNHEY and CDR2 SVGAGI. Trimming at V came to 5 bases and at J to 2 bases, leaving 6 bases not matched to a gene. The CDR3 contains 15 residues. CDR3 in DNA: TGTGCCAGCAGTCTCAACAGGGGAGGCAATCAGCCCCAGCATTTT. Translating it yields CASSLNRGGNQPQHF.

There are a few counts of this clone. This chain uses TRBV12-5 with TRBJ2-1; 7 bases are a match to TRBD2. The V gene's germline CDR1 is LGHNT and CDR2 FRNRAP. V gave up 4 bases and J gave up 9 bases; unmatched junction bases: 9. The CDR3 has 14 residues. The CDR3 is CASGSGLPDSEQFF. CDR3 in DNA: TGTGCTAGTGGTTCGGGACTACCAGACTCTGAGCAGTTCTTC.

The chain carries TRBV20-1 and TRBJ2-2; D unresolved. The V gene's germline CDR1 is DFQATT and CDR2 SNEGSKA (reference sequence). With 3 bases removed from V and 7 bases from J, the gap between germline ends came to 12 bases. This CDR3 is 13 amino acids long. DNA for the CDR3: TGCAGTGCTAGTATCTACGAGATCGGGGAGCTGTTTTTT. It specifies CSASIYEIGELFF.

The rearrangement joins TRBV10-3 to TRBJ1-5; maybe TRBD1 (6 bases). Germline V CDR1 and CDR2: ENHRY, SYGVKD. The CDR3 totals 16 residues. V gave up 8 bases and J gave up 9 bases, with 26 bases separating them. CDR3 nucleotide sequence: TGTGCCATCGGAGATACAGGGAAAGGGGCTGAGGGGCCCCAGCATTTT. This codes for CAIGDTGKGAEGPQHF.

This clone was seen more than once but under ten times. The CDR3 coding sequence is TGCAGCGTTAGAACCGGGGGGGTGAATGAGCAGTTCTTC. Amino acid sequence: CSVRTGGVNEQFF. The chain uses TRBV29-1 and TRBJ2-1; TRBD2 matches at 8 bases. CDR1 is SQVTM, CDR2 ANQGSEA, per germline. CDR3 length: 13 residues. V shed 5 bases and J 7 bases; nucleotides not matched to a gene: 7.

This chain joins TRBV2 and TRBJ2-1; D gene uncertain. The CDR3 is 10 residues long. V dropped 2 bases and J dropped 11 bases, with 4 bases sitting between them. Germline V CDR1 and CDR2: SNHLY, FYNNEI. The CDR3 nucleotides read TGTGCCAGCAGTGAATGGCAGCAGTTCTTC. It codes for CASSEWQQFF.

The CDR3 nucleotides read TGTGCCAGCAGTTCCCCGGGGGAATACACTGAAGCTTTCTTT. Residues: CASSSPGEYTEAFF. V gene TRBV28 combines with J gene TRBJ1-1, with D perhaps TRBD1 (5 bases). Trimming shortened V by 4 bases and J by 3 bases, and 12 bases separated the two germline ends. CDR1 and CDR2 (germline): MDHEN, SYDVKM. The CDR3 extends over 14 amino acids.

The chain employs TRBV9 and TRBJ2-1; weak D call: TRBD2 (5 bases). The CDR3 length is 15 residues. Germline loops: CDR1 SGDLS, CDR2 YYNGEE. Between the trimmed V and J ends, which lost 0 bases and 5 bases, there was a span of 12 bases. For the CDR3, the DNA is TGTGCCAGCAGCGTAGTACGAGCCGGGGACAATGAGCAGTTCTTC. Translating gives CASSVVRAGDNEQFF.

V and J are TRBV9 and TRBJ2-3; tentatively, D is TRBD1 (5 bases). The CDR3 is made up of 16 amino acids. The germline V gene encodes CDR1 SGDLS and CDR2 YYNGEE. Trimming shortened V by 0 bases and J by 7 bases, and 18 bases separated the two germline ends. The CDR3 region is CASSVDGQGMVHTQYF. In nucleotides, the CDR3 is TGTGCCAGCAGCGTAGACGGTCAGGGAATGGTACATACGCAGTATTTT.

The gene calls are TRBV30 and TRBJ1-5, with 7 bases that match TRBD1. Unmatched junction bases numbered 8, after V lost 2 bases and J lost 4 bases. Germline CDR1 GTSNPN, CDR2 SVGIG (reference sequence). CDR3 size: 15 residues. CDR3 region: CAWSIGTVLNQPQHF. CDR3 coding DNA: TGTGCCTGGAGTATCGGGACAGTCCTAAATCAGCCCCAGCATTTT.

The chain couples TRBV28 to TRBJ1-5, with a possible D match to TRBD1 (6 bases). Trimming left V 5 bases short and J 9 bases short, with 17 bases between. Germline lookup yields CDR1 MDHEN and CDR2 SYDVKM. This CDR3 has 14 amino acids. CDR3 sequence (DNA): TGTGCCAGCAGTACCCCAGGGGCCTTATCGCCCCAGCATTTT. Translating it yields CASSTPGALSPQHF.

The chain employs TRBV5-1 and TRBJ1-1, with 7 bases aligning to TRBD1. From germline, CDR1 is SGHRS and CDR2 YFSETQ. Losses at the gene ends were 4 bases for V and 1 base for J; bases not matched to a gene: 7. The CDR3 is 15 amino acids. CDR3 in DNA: TGCGCCAGCAGCCCAAGGACAGGAACGAACACTGAAGCTTTCTTT. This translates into CASSPRTGTNTEAFF.

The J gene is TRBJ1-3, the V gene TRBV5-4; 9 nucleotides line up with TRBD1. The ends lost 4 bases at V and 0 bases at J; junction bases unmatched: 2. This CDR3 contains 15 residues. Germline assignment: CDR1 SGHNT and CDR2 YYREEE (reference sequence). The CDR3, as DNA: TGTGCCAGCAGCAGGACAGGGGTCTCTGGAAACACCATATATTTT. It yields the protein CASSRTGVSGNTIYF.

The CDR3 protein is CASSRDRNSPLHF. The CDR3 nucleotides are TGTGCCAGCAGCCGGGACAGAAATTCACCCCTCCACTTT. This chain joins TRBV12-3 or TRBV12-4 and TRBJ1-6, with 7 bases that match TRBD1. V was pared by 6 bases and J by 7 bases, with 3 bases of the junction left unmatched. This CDR3 region has 13 residues.

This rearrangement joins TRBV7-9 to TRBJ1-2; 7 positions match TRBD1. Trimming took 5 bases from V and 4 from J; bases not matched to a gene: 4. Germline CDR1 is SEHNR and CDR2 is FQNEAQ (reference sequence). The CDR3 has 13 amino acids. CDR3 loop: CASSLTGAYGYTF. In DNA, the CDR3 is TGTGCCAGCAGCCTTACAGGGGCCTATGGCTACACCTTC. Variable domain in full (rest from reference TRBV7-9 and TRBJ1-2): DTGVSQNPRHKITKRGQNVTFRCDPISEHNRLYWYRQTLGQGPEFLTYFQNEAQLEKSRLLSDRFSAERPKGSFSTLEIQRTEQGDSAMYLCASSLTGAYGYTFGSGTRLTVV.

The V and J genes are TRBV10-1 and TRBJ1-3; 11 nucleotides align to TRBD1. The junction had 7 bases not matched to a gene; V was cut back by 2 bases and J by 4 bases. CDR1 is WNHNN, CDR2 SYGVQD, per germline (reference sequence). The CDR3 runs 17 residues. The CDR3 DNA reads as TGCGCCAGCAGTGAGACACCGGGACAGGGGGTAGGAAACACCATATATTTT. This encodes CASSETPGQGVGNTIYF.

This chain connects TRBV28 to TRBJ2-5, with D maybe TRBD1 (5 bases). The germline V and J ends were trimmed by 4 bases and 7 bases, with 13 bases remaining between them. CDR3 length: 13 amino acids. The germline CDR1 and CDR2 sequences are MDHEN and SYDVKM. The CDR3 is CASSSLGAGTQYF. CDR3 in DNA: TGTGCCAGCAGTTCCCTTGGGGCTGGGACCCAGTACTTC.

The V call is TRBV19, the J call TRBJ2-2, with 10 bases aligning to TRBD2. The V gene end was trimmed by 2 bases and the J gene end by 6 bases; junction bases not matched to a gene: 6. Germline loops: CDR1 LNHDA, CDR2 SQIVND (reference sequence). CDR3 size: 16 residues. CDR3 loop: CASSIPGLAIPGELFF. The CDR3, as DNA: TGTGCCAGTAGTATACCGGGACTAGCGATACCCGGGGAGCTGTTTTTT.

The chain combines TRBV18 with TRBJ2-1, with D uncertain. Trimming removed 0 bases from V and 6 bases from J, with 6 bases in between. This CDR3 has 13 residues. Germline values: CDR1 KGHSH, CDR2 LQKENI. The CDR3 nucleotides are TGTGCCAGCTCACCACCAAGCGTCAATGAGCAGTTCTTC. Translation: CASSPPSVNEQFF.

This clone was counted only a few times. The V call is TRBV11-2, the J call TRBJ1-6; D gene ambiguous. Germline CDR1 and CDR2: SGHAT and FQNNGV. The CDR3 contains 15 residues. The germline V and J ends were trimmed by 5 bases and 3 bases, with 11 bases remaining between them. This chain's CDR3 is CASSRGGIYNSPLHF. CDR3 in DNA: TGTGCCAGCAGCCGGGGAGGGATCTATAATTCACCCCTCCACTTT.

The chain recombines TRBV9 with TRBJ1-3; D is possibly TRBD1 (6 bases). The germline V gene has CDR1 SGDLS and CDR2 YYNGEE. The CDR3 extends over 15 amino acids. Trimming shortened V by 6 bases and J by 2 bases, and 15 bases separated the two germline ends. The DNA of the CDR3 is TGTGCCAGCAACGAGGCGGGGGGCACTGGAAACACCATATATTTT. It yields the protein CASNEAGGTGNTIYF.

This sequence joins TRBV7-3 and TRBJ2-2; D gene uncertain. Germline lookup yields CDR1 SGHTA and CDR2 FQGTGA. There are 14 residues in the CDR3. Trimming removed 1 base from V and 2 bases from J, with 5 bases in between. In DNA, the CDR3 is TGTGCCAGCAGCTTAAGCGGAAACACCGGGGAGCTGTTTTTT. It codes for CASSLSGNTGELFF.

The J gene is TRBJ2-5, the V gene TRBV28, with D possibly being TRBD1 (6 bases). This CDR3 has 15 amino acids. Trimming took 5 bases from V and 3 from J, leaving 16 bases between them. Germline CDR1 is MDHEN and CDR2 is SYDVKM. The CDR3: CASSPLRGSEETQYF. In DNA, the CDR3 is TGTGCCAGCAGTCCCCTCAGGGGTTCAGAAGAGACCCAGTACTTC.